Listed here are 18 T cell receptor beta chains from one sample, sequenced in a study of persistence of HIV-infected CD4 T cells. The libraries were made with immunoSEQ version 4 in survey mode. This table comes from immunoSEQ multiplex PCR, and its TCRdb copy is limited to in-frame clones, with some not included. The data contain under 25,000 clones, 74% of them singletons. Their antigens are not known. An overlapping HIV-1 Gag peptide pool stimulated these cells at about 1 ug/peptide/mL. Sorting of responding CD4+ T cells relied on upregulated CD40 ligand together with CD69. The sequences come from CD4+ T cells sorted from PBMCs after approximately 18-hour stimulation, collected from a patient who received antiretroviral therapy. The source is an adult man with HIV who was CMV-seropositive.

The V and J genes are TRBV29-1 and TRBJ2-1; unclear D gene. The CDR3 runs 14 residues. Deletions cut 6 bases from V and 6 bases from J, with 18 bases between. The germline CDR1 and CDR2 sequences are SQVTM and ANQGSEA. The CDR3 is CSVKVPPGINEQFF. CDR3 DNA: TGCAGCGTGAAGGTCCCTCCAGGAATCAATGAGCAGTTCTTC.

This clone was counted between two and nine times. The V and J genes are TRBV6-5 and TRBJ1-2, with TRBD1 matching over 7 bases. V shed 6 bases and J 8 bases; nucleotides not matched to a gene: 12. There are 14 residues in the CDR3. Germline lookup yields CDR1 MNHEY and CDR2 SVGAGI. The DNA of the CDR3 is TGTGCCAGCAGGTCGGGACAGAGGAGCGGAGGCTACACCTTC. Amino acid sequence: CASRSGQRSGGYTF.

The chain carries TRBV6-1 and TRBJ2-7; 9 bases agree with TRBD1. Losses at the gene ends were 2 bases for V and 6 bases for J; bases not matched to a gene: 11. CDR3 size: 16 residues. From germline, CDR1 is MNHNS and CDR2 SASEGT. Written as DNA, the CDR3 is TGTGCCAGCAGTGAACAGAACAGGGGGCTTTTTCGCGAGCAGTACTTC. Protein sequence: CASSEQNRGLFREQYF.

The chain couples TRBV18 to TRBJ2-1, with D tentatively TRBD2 (5 bases). The V and J ends lost 4 bases and 6 bases respectively, with 7 bases between them. The CDR3 length is 12 residues. Germline loops: CDR1 KGHSH, CDR2 LQKENI. CDR3 in amino acids: CASSLTSNEQFF. The CDR3 DNA sequence: TGTGCCAGCTCACTCACTAGCAATGAGCAGTTCTTC. The variable domain in full, completed from reference TRBV18 and TRBJ2-1, reads NAGVMQNPRHLVRRRGQEARLRCSPMKGHSHVYWYRQLPEEGLKFMVYLQKENIIDESGMPKERFSAEFPKEGPSILRIQQVVRGDSAAYFCASSLTSNEQFFGPGTRLTVL.

This chain links TRBV5-1 with TRBJ2-3, with 8 bases matching TRBD2. The J segment lost 2 bases and the V segment lost 0 bases, leaving 5 bases of the junction unmatched. Germline CDR1 SGHRS, CDR2 YFSETQ. This CDR3 contains 16 residues. This CDR3 is CASSLAAGALTDTQYF. For the CDR3, the DNA is TGCGCCAGCAGCTTGGCAGCGGGGGCCCTCACAGATACGCAGTATTTT. The full variable domain, in which reference TRBV5-1 and TRBJ2-3 provide the parts outside the CDR3, is KAGVTQTPRYLIKTRGQQVTLSCSPISGHRSVSWYQQTPGQGLQFLFEYFSETQRNKGNFPGRFSGRQFSNSRSEMNVSTLELGDSALYLCASSLAAGALTDTQYFGPGTRLTVL.

The chain has TRBV28 and TRBJ2-1; 7 bases fit TRBD1. Per germline, CDR1 MDHEN and CDR2 SYDVKM. There are 17 residues in the CDR3. J was trimmed by 0 bases and V by 4 bases; bases with no gene match: 9. The CDR3: CASSSLIGGLSYNEQFF. DNA for the CDR3: TGTGCCAGCAGTTCCCTCATAGGGGGCCTCTCCTACAATGAGCAGTTCTTC.

In this sample, this clone turned up a few times. The sample holds other DNA sequences that translate to the same CDR3. The genes are TRBV5-1 and TRBJ2-7; the match to TRBD2 covers 12 bases. Germline lookup yields CDR1 SGHRS and CDR2 YFSETQ. The CDR3 spans 15 residues. After removal of 0 bases from V and 3 bases from J, the junction contained 1 base not matched to a gene. For the CDR3, the DNA is TGCGCCAGCAGCTTGGGGACTAGCGGGATCTACGAGCAGTACTTC. It is translated as CASSLGTSGIYEQYF.

The J gene is TRBJ2-7, the V gene TRBV5-4, with TRBD1 identical over 12 bases. CDR1 and CDR2 from the germline V gene are SGHNT and YYREEE (reference sequence). Trimming removed 5 bases from V and 6 bases from J; junction bases left unmatched: 9. The CDR3 has 15 amino acids. CDR3 in amino acids: CASSSAGQGASEQYF. DNA for the CDR3: TGTGCCAGCAGTAGCGCGGGACAGGGGGCTTCCGAGCAGTACTTC.

V usage is TRBV2 and J usage is TRBJ2-1; 13 bases align to TRBD2. V shed 3 bases, J shed 10 bases, and the junction held 6 bases outside the gene matches. Per the germline V gene, CDR1 is SNHLY and CDR2 is FYNNEI. The CDR3 length is 15 residues. CDR3 DNA: TGTGCCAGCAGTGAGAAACTAGCGGGGGGGCAGGAGCAGTTCTTC. Amino acids: CASSEKLAGGQEQFF.

The chain uses TRBV6-5 and TRBJ1-4, with D perhaps TRBD1 (5 bases). V was shortened by 8 bases and J by 4 bases, with 11 bases between the two germline ends. Germline CDR1 is MNHEY and CDR2 is SVGAGI. The CDR3 is 13 residues long. CDR3 residues: CASGPQGNEKLFF. The DNA of the CDR3 is TGTGCCAGCGGCCCCCAGGGTAATGAAAAACTGTTTTTT.

In its sample, this clone was seen a few times. The chain uses TRBV4-1 and TRBJ2-7; D is perhaps TRBD2 (6 bases). The CDR3 sequence is 15 residues long. Per the germline V gene, CDR1 is MGHRA and CDR2 is YSYEKL. V lost 3 bases and J 0 bases, leaving 12 bases between the germline ends. CDR3 coding DNA: TGCGCCAGCAGCCATTCGGGACTTCTCTCCTACGAGCAGTACTTC. It translates to CASSHSGLLSYEQYF.

This chain links TRBV12-2 with TRBJ1-3; the listed D gene, TRBD1, was not tested against the DNA. TRBV12-2 is reported as a pseudogene. The CDR3 loop spans 18 amino acids. In DNA, the CDR3 is TGTGCAAGTCGCTTCAAGCTCGGGACAGGGTGGGGCGGAAACACCATATATTTT. This translates into CASRFKLGTGWGGNTIYF.

The chain combines TRBV6-5 with TRBJ1-5; TRBD1 agrees at 9 bases. Germline CDR1 MNHEY, CDR2 SVGAGI. This CDR3 has 15 amino acids. Unmatched junction bases numbered 6, after V lost 3 bases and J lost 6 bases. Here the CDR3 DNA reads TGTGCCAGCAGTTATTCCACAGGGGGCGGTCAGCCCCAGCATTTT. It yields the protein CASSYSTGGGQPQHF.

This sequence joins TRBV19 and TRBJ1-5, with D unclear. The CDR3 consists of 16 residues. Germline V gene sequence: CDR1 LNHDA, CDR2 SQIVND (reference sequence). Trimming stripped 3 bases from V and 0 bases from J, with 12 bases between. This chain's CDR3 is CASSMGWADSNQPQHF. The CDR3 DNA is TGTGCCAGTAGTATGGGCTGGGCCGATAGCAATCAGCCCCAGCATTTT. The full variable domain, with the rest looked up from reference TRBV19 and TRBJ1-5, is DGGITQSPKYLFRKEGQNVTLSCEQNLNHDAMYWYRQDPGQGLRLIYYSQIVNDFQKGDIAEGYSVSREKKESFPLTVTSAQKNPTAFYLCASSMGWADSNQPQHFGDGTRLSIL.

The chain combines TRBV10-3 with TRBJ1-1; TRBD1 matches 9 bases. This CDR3 is built from 14 residues. The V gene end was trimmed by 6 bases and the J gene end by 3 bases; junction bases not matched to a gene: 5. The germline gives CDR1 ENHRY, CDR2 SYGVKD. CDR3 in DNA: TGTGCCATCAGGGGGACAGGGCGGGACACTGAAGCTTTCTTT. Protein product: CAIRGTGRDTEAFF.

The rearrangement joins TRBV19 to TRBJ2-2; TRBD2 aligns across 7 bases. CDR1 and CDR2 from the germline V gene are LNHDA and SQIVND (reference sequence). With V trimmed by 7 bases and J by 4 bases, 12 bases remained unmatched. The CDR3 sequence is 16 residues long. DNA of the CDR3: TGTGCCAGTACCGGGGGGTCAGCATTGGGCACCGGGGAGCTGTTTTTT. Protein: CASTGGSALGTGELFF. The entire variable domain, with the rest obtained from reference TRBV19 and TRBJ2-2, is as follows: DGGITQSPKYLFRKEGQNVTLSCEQNLNHDAMYWYRQDPGQGLRLIYYSQIVNDFQKGDIAEGYSVSREKKESFPLTVTSAQKNPTAFYLCASTGGSALGTGELFFGEGSRLTVL.

The genes are TRBV4-2 and TRBJ1-6; no clear D. V was pared by 4 bases and J by 0 bases, with 10 bases between. This CDR3 contains 16 residues. CDR1 is LGHNA, CDR2 YNFKEQ, per germline. Here the CDR3 DNA reads TGTGCCAGCAGCCCCAGCGGCTACTCCTATAATTCACCCCTCCACTTT. Its translation: CASSPSGYSYNSPLHF.

V and J are TRBV5-1 and TRBJ2-7; D is possibly TRBD1 (6 bases). The CDR3 extends over 15 amino acids. V lost 2 bases, J lost 2 bases, and 14 bases lay in between. Germline lookup yields CDR1 SGHRS and CDR2 YFSETQ. CDR3 in amino acids: CASSLTGTRPYEQYF. The CDR3 nucleotides read TGCGCCAGCAGCTTAACCGGGACAAGGCCCTACGAGCAGTACTTC.